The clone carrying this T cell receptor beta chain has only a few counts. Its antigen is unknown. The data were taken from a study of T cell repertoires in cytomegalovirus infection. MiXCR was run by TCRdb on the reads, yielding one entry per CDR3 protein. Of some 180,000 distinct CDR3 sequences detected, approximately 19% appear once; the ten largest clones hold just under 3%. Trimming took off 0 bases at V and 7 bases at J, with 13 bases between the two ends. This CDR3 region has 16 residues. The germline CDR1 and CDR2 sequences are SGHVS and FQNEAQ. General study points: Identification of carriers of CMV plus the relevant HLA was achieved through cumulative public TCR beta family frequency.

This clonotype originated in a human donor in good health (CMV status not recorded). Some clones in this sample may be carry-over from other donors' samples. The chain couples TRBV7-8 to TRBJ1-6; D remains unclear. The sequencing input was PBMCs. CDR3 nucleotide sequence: TGTGCCAGCAGCTTAGCGAAGGCCGGGGTGAATTCACCCCTCCACTTT. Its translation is CASSLAKAGVNSPLHF.